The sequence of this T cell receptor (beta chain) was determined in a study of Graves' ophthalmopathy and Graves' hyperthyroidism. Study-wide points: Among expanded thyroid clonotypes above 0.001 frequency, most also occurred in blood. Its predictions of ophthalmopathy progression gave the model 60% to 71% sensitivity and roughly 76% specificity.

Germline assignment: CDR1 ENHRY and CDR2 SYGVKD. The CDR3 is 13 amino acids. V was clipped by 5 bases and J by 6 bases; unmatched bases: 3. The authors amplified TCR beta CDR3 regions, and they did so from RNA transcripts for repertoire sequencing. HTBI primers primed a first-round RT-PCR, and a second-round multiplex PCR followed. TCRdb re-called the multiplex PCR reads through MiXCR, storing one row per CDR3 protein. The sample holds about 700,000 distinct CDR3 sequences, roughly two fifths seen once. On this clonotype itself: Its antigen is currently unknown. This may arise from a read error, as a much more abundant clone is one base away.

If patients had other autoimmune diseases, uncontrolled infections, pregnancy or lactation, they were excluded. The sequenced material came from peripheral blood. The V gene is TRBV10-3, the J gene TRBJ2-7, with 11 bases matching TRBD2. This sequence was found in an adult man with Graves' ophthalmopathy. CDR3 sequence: CAISPLAGGEQYF. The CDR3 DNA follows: TGTGCCATCAGTCCGCTAGCGGGAGGCGAGCAGTACTTC.